This T cell receptor beta chain stems from a study of chronic HIV infection and antiretroviral therapy. From germline, CDR1 is MDHEN and CDR2 SYDVKM. This CDR3 is 16 amino acids long. V lost 3 bases and J lost 5; bases outside the gene matches: 10. TCRdb passed the 5' RACE reads through MiXCR, listing each CDR3 protein once. The data hold roughly 50,000 distinct CDR3 sequences, with about 20% observed a single time. This receptor was taken from an adult who had HIV and had not received antiretroviral therapy, or was an uninfected healthy control (not recorded which). This chain links TRBV28 with TRBJ1-5; 7 bases map to TRBD1. Sequenced sample: peripheral blood. The CDR3, as DNA: TGTGCCAGCAGTTTTCCCGGACAGGTCATTGATCAGCCCCAGCATTTT. It encodes CASSFPGQVIDQPQHF.